This T cell receptor (beta chain) was sequenced in a study of T-cell memory formation after mild COVID-19. The 5'RACE method, run with constant-segment primers, produced TCR alpha and TCR beta cDNA libraries (carrying sample barcodes and UMIs). TCRdb itself ran the 5' RACE reads through MiXCR, one entry per CDR3 protein. Here the sample spans just over 200,000 distinct CDR3 sequences, 9.5% to 10% being singletons. This clonotype has just a few counts. Sequenced sample: PBMCs or a T cell subset sorted from them (not recorded which). The clonotype comes from a man aged 18 to 29 who had mild COVID-19 (a few samples of this study predate the infection). Cell type and time point are not known.

CDR3 sequence reads: CASSPQAGRGEQYF. The CDR3 nucleotides are TGTGCCAGCAGTCCGCAGGCTGGCCGCGGCGAGCAGTACTTC. The V gene is TRBV27, the J gene TRBJ2-7, with D uncertain. Germline V gene data show CDR1 as MNHEY and CDR2 as SMNVEV (reference sequence). V was clipped by 5 bases and J by 6 bases, with 17 bases between them. The CDR3 extends over 14 amino acids.